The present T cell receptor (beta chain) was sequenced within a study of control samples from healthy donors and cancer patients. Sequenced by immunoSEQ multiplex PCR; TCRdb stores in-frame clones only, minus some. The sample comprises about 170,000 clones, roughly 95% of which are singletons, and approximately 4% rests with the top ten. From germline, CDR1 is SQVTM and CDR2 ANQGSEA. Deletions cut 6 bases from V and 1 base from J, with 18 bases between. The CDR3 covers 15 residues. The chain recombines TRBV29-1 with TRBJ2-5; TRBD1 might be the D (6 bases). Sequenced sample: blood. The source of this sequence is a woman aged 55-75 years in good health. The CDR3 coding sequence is TGCAGCGTAACCCCACAGACAGGCTTCCAAGAGACCCAGTACTTC. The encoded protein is CSVTPQTGFQETQYF.